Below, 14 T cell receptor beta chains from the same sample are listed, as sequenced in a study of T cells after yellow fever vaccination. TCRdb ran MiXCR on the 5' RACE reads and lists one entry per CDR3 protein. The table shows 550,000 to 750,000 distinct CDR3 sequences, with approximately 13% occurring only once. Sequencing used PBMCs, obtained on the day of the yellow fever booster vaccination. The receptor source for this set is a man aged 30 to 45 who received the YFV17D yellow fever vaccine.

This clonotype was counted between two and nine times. The CDR3 sequence is CASSLGLAVSDTQYF. In DNA, the CDR3 is TGTGCCAGCAGCTTGGGACTAGCGGTCTCAGATACGCAGTATTTT. The chain links TRBV5-6 to TRBJ2-3; 9 bases match TRBD2. Germline values: CDR1 SGHDT, CDR2 YYEEEE. Unmatched junction bases numbered 3, after V lost 0 bases and J lost 4 bases. The CDR3 runs 15 residues.

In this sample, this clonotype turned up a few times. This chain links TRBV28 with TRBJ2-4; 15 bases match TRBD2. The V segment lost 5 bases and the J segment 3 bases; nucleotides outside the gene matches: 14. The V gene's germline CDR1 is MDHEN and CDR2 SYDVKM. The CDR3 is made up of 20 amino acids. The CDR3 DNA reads TGTGCCAGCAGTGGATCCCCCGGGACTAGCGGGAGGTGGGGCAAAAACATTCAGTACTTC. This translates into CASSGSPGTSGRWGKNIQYF.

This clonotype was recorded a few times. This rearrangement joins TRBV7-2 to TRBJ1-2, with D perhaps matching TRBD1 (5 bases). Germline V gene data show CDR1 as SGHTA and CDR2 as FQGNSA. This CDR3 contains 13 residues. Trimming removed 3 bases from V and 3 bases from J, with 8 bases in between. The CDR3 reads CASSLGRDYGYTF. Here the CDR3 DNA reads TGTGCCAGCAGCTTGGGCAGGGACTATGGCTACACCTTC.

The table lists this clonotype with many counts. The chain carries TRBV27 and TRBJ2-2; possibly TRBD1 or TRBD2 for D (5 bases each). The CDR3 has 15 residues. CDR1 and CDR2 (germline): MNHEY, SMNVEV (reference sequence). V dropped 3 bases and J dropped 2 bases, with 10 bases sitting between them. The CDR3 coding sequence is TGTGCCAGCAGTTTTATGAGGGGTAACACCGGGGAGCTGTTTTTT. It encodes CASSFMRGNTGELFF.

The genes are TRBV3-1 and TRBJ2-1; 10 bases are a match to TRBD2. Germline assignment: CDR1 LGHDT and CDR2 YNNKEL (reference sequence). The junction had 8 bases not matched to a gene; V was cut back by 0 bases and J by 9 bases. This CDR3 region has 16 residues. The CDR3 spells CASSQDPSGSMSEQFF. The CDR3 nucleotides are TGTGCCAGCAGCCAAGACCCTAGCGGGAGTATGAGTGAGCAGTTCTTC.

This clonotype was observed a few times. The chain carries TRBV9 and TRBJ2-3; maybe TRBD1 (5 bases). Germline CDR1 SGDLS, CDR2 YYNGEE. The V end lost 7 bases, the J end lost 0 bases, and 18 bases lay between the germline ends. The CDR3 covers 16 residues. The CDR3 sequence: CASGAPVDSSTDTQYF. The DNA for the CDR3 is TGTGCCAGCGGGGCGCCTGTTGACTCTAGCACAGATACGCAGTATTTT.

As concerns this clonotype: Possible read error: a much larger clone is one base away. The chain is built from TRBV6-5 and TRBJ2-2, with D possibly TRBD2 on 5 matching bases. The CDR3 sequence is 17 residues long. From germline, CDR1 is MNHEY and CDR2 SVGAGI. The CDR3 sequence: CVSSLREGPVAGGELFF. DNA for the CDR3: TGTGTCAGCAGCTTACGAGAGGGTCCGGTGGCGGGCGGGGAGCTGTTTTTT.

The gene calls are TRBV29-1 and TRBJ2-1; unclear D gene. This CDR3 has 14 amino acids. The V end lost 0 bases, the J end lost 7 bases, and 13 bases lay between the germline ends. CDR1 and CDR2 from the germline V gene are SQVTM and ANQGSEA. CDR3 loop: CSVEDRDTGNEQFF. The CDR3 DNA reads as TGCAGCGTTGAAGATCGAGATACCGGGAATGAGCAGTTCTTC.

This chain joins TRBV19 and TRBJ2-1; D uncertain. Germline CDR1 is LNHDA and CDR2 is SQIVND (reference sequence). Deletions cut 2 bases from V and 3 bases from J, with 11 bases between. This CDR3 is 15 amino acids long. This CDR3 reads CASSIPYQIYNEQFF. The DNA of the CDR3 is TGTGCCAGTAGTATACCCTACCAGATCTACAATGAGCAGTTCTTC.

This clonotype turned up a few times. The CDR3 DNA follows: TGTGCCAGCCGCTCCCCAGGGGCCCGCCAAGAGACCCAGTACTTC. This translates into CASRSPGARQETQYF. The chain carries TRBV7-2 and TRBJ2-5; D may be TRBD1 (6 bases). The germline CDR1 and CDR2 sequences are SGHTA and FQGNSA. Trimming shortened V by 8 bases and J by 1 base, and 17 bases separated the two germline ends. This CDR3 is 15 amino acids long.

The CDR3 reads CATSRVWDSNQPQHF. The CDR3 DNA reads TGTGCCACCAGCAGAGTTTGGGATAGCAATCAGCCCCAGCATTTT. The chain carries TRBV15 and TRBJ1-5; no reliable D call. The germline gives CDR1 LNHNV, CDR2 YYDKDF (reference sequence). The germline V and J ends were trimmed by 1 base and 0 bases, with 7 bases remaining between them. The CDR3 loop spans 15 amino acids.

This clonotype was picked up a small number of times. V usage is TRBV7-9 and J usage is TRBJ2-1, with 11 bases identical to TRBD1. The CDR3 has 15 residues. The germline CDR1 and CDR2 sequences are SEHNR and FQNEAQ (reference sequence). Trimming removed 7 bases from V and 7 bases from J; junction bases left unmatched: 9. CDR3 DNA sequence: TGTGCCAGCAACAACCGGGACAGGGGGATTAATGAGCAGTTCTTC. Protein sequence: CASNNRDRGINEQFF.

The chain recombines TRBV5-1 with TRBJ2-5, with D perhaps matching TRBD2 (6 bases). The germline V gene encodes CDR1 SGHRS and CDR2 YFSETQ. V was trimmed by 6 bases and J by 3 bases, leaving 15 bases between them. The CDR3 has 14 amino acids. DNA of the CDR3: TGCGCCAGCACCCCTGGCCGGGGGAAAGAGACCCAGTACTTC. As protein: CASTPGRGKETQYF.

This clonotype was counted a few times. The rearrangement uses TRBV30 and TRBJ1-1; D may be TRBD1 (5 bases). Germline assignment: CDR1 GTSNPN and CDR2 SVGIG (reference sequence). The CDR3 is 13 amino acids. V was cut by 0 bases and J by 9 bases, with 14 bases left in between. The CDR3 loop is CAWSVSGGAKAFF. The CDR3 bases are TGTGCCTGGAGTGTATCTGGAGGGGCGAAAGCTTTCTTT.